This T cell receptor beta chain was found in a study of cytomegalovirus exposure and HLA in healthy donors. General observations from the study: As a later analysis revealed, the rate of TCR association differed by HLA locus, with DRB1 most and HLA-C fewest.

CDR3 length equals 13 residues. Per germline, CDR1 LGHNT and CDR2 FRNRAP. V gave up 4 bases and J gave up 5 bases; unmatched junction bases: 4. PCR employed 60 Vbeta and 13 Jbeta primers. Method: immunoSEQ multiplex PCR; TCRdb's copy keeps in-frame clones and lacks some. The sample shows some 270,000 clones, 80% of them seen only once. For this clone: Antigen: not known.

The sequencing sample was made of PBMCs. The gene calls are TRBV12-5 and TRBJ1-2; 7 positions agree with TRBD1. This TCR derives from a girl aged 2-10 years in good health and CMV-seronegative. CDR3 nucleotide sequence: TGTGCTAGTGGTTCCGACAGGGTTTATGGCTACACCTTC. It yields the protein CASGSDRVYGYTF.